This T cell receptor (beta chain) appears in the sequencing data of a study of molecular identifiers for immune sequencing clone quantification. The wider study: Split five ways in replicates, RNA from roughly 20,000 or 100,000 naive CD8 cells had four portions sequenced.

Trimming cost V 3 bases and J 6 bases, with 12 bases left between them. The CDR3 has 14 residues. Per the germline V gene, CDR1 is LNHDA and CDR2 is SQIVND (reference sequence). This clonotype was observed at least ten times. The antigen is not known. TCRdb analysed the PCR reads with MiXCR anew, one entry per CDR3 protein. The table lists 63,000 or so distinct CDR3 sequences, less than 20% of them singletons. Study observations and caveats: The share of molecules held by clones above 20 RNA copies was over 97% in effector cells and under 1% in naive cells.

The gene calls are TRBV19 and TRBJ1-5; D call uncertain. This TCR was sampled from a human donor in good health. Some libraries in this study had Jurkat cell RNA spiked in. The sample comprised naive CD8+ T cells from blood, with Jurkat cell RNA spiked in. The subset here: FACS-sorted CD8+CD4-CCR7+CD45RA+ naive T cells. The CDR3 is CASSIGNRAQPQHF. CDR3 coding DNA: TGTGCCAGTAGTATCGGGAATCGTGCTCAGCCCCAGCATTTT.